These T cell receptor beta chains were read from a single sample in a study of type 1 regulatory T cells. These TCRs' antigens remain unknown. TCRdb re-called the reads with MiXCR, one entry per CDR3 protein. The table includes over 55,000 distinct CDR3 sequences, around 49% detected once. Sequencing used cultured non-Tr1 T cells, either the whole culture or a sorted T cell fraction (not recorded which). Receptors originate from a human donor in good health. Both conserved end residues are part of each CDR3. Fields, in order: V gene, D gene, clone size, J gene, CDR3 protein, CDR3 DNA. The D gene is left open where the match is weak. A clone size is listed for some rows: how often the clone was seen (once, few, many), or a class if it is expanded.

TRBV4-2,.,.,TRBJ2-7,CASSQDPGISEQYF,TGTGCCAGCAGCCAAGATCCGGGGATTTCCGAGCAGTACTTC
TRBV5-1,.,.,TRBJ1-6,CASSQDMARAGNSPLHF,TGCGCCAGCAGCCAGGATATGGCGAGGGCCGGAAATTCACCCCTCCACTTT
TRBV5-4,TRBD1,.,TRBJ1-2,CASSPAPTGVYGYTF,TGTGCCAGCAGCCCGGCACCCACAGGGGTCTATGGCTACACCTTC
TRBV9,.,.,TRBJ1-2,CASSSGPVGYGYTF,TGTGCCAGCAGCTCGGGTCCTGTAGGCTATGGCTACACCTTC
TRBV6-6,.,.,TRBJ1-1,CASSLSWGGGERHTEAFF,TGTGCCAGCAGTTTATCTTGGGGGGGCGGTGAACGACACACTGAAGCTTTCTTT
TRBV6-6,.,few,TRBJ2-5,CASSQSVSRGQETQYF,TGTGCCAGCAGTCAATCGGTCTCCAGGGGACAAGAGACCCAGTACTTC
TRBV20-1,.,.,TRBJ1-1,CSASLSGYTEAFF,TGCAGTGCTAGTCTGTCGGGGTACACTGAAGCTTTCTTT
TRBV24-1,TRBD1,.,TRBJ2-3,CATSDPPGTGRDTQYF,TGTGCCACCAGTGATCCACCCGGGACAGGGAGAGATACGCAGTATTTT
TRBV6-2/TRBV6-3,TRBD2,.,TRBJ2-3,CASSYSRSGDLTDTQYF,TGTGCCAGCAGTTACTCTCGGAGCGGGGACCTTACAGATACGCAGTATTTT
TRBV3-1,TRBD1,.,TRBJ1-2,CASSLRDRPNYGYTF,TGTGCCAGCAGCCTCAGGGACAGACCTAACTATGGCTACACCTTC
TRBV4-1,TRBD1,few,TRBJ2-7,CASSQTWTGGFVQQYF,TGCGCCAGCAGCCAAACTTGGACAGGGGGCTTCGTTCAGCAGTACTTC
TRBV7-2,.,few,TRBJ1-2,CASSVTGGSYGYTF,TGTGCCAGCAGCGTGACCGGGGGCTCCTATGGCTACACCTTC
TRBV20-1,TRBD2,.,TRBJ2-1,CSALGLAGRNEQFF,TGCAGTGCTTTGGGACTAGCGGGGAGGAATGAGCAGTTCTTC
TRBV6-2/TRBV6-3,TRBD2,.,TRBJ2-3,CASSYRLAGITDTQYF,TGTGCCAGCAGTTACCGGCTAGCGGGGATCACAGATACGCAGTATTTT
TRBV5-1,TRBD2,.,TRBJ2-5,CASSPGRLAGEETQYF,TGCGCCAGCAGCCCCGGGAGACTAGCGGGGGAAGAGACCCAGTACTTC
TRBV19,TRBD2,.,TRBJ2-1,CASSPILAGGRNEQFF,TGTGCCAGTAGTCCAATACTAGCGGGGGGGCGCAATGAGCAGTTCTTC
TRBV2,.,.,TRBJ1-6,CASFWGGNSPLHF,TGTGCCAGCTTCTGGGGGGGCAATTCACCCCTCCACTTT
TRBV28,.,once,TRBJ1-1,CASSLWGGYTEAFF,TGTGCCAGCAGCTTATGGGGAGGGTACACTGAAGCTTTCTTT
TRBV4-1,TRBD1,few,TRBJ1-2,CASSQGRGGASGGYTF,TGCGCCAGCAGCCAAGGTCGAGGGGGCGCATCGGGGGGCTACACCTTC
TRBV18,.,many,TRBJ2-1,CASSPSWENNEQFF,TGTGCCAGCTCACCCTCGTGGGAGAACAATGAGCAGTTCTTC
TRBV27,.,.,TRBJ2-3,CASSLTKATDTQYF,TGTGCCAGCAGTTTAACGAAGGCCACAGATACGCAGTATTTT
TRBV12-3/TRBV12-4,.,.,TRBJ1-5,CASGLAQGNQPQHF,TGTGCCAGCGGACTCGCCCAGGGCAATCAGCCCCAGCATTTT
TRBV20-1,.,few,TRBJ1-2,CSAKGEGEAYGYTF,TGCAGTGCTAAGGGAGAGGGGGAGGCCTATGGCTACACCTTC
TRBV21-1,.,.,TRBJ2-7,CTSSHSSLGTGSYEQYF,TGTACCAGCAGCCACTCATCCCTAGGGACGGGCTCCTACGAGCAGTACTTC
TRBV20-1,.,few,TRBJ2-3,CSTHGRTSTDTQYF,TGCAGTACCCACGGTCGAACTAGCACAGATACGCAGTATTTT
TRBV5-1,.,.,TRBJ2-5,CASSLLGSGAETQYF,TGCGCCAGCAGCTTGCTGGGGAGCGGAGCCGAGACCCAGTACTTC
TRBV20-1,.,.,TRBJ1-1,CSARSGISSTEAFF,TGCAGTGCTAGGTCAGGGATAAGTTCCACTGAAGCTTTCTTT
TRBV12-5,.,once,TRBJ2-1,CASGPDSLEQFF,TGTGCTAGTGGTCCGGACAGTCTAGAGCAGTTCTTC
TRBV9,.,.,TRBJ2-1,CASSLSVGGYNEQFF,TGTGCCAGCAGCTTAAGTGTGGGTGGCTACAATGAGCAGTTCTTC
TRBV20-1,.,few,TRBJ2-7,CSAKTLREQYF,TGCAGTGCTAAGACCCTTCGCGAGCAGTACTTC
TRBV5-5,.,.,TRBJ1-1,CASSPGFITEAFF,TGTGCCAGCAGCCCAGGGTTTATAACTGAAGCTTTCTTT
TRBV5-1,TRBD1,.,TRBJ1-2,CASSLDRGAEGYTF,TGCGCCAGCAGCTTGGACAGGGGCGCGGAGGGCTACACCTTC
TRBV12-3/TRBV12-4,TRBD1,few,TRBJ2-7,CASSYRDRGEQYF,TGTGCCAGCAGTTACCGGGACAGGGGAGAGCAGTACTTC
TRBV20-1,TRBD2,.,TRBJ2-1,CSAREGLAGVQEQFF,TGCAGTGCCAGAGAGGGACTAGCGGGGGTCCAAGAGCAGTTCTTC
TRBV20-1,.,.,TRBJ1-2,CSASGAGYGYIF,TGCAGTGCTAGCGGAGCGGGCTATGGCTACATCTTC
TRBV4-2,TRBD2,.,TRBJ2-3,CASSQVGLAGGGLQNTQYF,TGTGCCAGCAGCCAAGTTGGGCTAGCGGGGGGGGGACTCCAGAATACGCAGTATTTT
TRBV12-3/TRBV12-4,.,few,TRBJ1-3,CASSPRQGNGNTIYF,TGTGCCAGCAGTCCCCGCCAAGGAAATGGAAACACCATATATTTT